Shown below are 12 T cell receptor beta chains from a single sample sequenced in a study of T cells in Graves' hyperthyroidism and ophthalmopathy. From RNA transcripts, TCR beta CDR3 regions were amplified. The study used the HTBI primer set for a first-round RT-PCR of the TCR CDR3. TCRdb reprocessed the multiplex PCR reads with MiXCR, giving one entry per CDR3 protein. The sample consists of hundreds of thousands of distinct CDR3 sequences, around 45% of them appearing once. Specimen: peripheral blood or thyroid tissue (not recorded which). The receptors were sampled from a woman aged 18-35 years with Graves' hyperthyroidism.

The rearrangement joins TRBV7-6 to TRBJ1-4; TRBD1 matches at 7 bases. Per the germline V gene, CDR1 is SGHVS and CDR2 is FNYEAQ. Unmatched junction bases numbered 5, after V lost 5 bases and J lost 8 bases. The CDR3 length is 13 residues. CDR3 sequence reads: CASSEQGIEKLFF. In DNA form, the CDR3 reads TGTGCCAGCAGCGAACAGGGGATCGAAAAACTGTTTTTT.

This chain joins TRBV2 and TRBJ2-5; D is possibly TRBD1 or TRBD2 (5 bases each). Trimming took 6 bases from V and 5 from J, leaving 13 bases between them. The CDR3 totals 13 residues. Per the germline V gene, CDR1 is SNHLY and CDR2 is FYNNEI. This chain's CDR3 is CASRGVSLETQYF. DNA of the CDR3: TGTGCCAGCAGGGGGGTGAGCCTGGAGACCCAGTACTTC.

This clonotype was counted between two and nine times. This chain joins TRBV6-5 and TRBJ2-7, with 11 bases matching TRBD2. Trimming took 0 bases from V and 4 from J; bases not matched to a gene: 2. Germline values: CDR1 MNHEY, CDR2 SVGAGI. The CDR3 totals 15 residues. CDR3 region: CASSYSGTSGYEQYF. In DNA, the CDR3 is TGTGCCAGCAGTTACTCTGGGACTAGCGGATACGAGCAGTACTTC.

The chain joins TRBV7-9 to TRBJ2-7; perhaps TRBD2 as D (6 bases). The CDR3 extends over 13 amino acids. V lost 5 bases and J 8 bases, leaving 16 bases between the germline ends. Germline CDR1 and CDR2: SEHNR and FQNEAQ (reference sequence). CDR3 protein: CASSAGTAGQQYF. The DNA of the CDR3 is TGTGCCAGCAGCGCGGGGACCGCTGGCCAGCAGTACTTC.

This clonotype was counted once. This chain uses TRBV19 with TRBJ1-2; perhaps TRBD1 as D (6 bases). Trimming pared 5 bases from V and 4 bases from J, leaving 17 bases between. The CDR3 totals 15 residues. In germline, CDR1 is LNHDA, CDR2 SQIVND (reference sequence). This chain's CDR3 is CASSYTTGVLYGYTF. CDR3 DNA: TGTGCCAGTAGTTATACGACAGGCGTGCTCTATGGCTACACCTTC.

This rearrangement joins TRBV25-1 to TRBJ1-5; perhaps TRBD1 as D (6 bases). CDR3 size: 13 residues. The V and J ends lost 9 bases and 5 bases respectively, with 14 bases between them. Germline lookup yields CDR1 MGHDK and CDR2 SYGVNS. CDR3 sequence reads: CARSRDMHQPQHF. Written as DNA, the CDR3 is TGTGCCAGGTCCCGGGACATGCATCAGCCCCAGCATTTT.

In its sample, this clonotype was seen a few times. The rearrangement links TRBV25-1 to TRBJ1-6, with D perhaps TRBD1 (6 bases). The ends were cut back, 6 bases at V and 8 bases at J, with 17 bases in the middle. Germline CDR1 reads MGHDK; CDR2 reads SYGVNS. The CDR3 extends over 15 amino acids. The DNA of the CDR3 is TGTGCCAGCAGCTGGACTACTGGGGGCGATTCACCCCTCCACTTT. It yields the protein CASSWTTGGDSPLHF.

The chain is built from TRBV2 and TRBJ1-2; D perhaps matches TRBD1 (6 bases). Germline V gene sequence: CDR1 SNHLY, CDR2 FYNNEI. The CDR3 extends over 15 amino acids. Trimming removed 6 bases from V and 7 bases from J, with 21 bases in between. In nucleotides, the CDR3 is TGTGCCAGCAGCCGTACCCTAGGTCAGGGGCTTGGCTACACCTTC. Encoded protein: CASSRTLGQGLGYTF.

The chain is built from TRBV2 and TRBJ1-1, with 7 bases fitting TRBD1. The trim removed 3 bases at V and 7 bases at J, leaving 8 bases unmatched. From germline, CDR1 is SNHLY and CDR2 FYNNEI. The CDR3 contains 14 residues. The CDR3 nucleotides read TGTGCCAGCAGTGATGCCGGGACAGCGGATGAAGCTTTCTTT. Translation: CASSDAGTADEAFF.

Concerning this clonotype: A much larger clonotype is one base distant, so this may be a read error. The chain is built from TRBV15 and TRBJ1-1; 8 bases fit TRBD1. CDR1 LNHNV and CDR2 YYDKDF come from the germline V gene (reference sequence). This CDR3 region has 15 residues. J lost 6 bases, V lost 5 bases, and 11 bases had no gene match. For the CDR3, the DNA is TGTGCCACCAGCGGACCTGCGACAGGGGCCCCTGAAGCTTTCTTT. Translation: CATSGPATGAPEAFF.

The chain couples TRBV5-1 to TRBJ2-7; D is unclear. Germline CDR1 reads SGHRS; CDR2 reads YFSETQ. The CDR3 runs 12 residues. V lost 0 bases, J lost 7 bases, and 8 bases lay in between. DNA of the CDR3: TGCGCCAGCAGCTTGGCCCAAGGAGAGCAGTACTTC. This codes for CASSLAQGEQYF.

There are a few counts of this clonotype. V is TRBV20-1 and J is TRBJ1-1, with a possible D match to TRBD1 (5 bases). The CDR3 spans 12 residues. The germline V and J ends were trimmed by 6 bases and 5 bases, with 13 bases remaining between them. Germline V gene sequence: CDR1 DFQATT, CDR2 SNEGSKA (reference sequence). CDR3 DNA sequence: TGCAGTGCCCCCCGGGGGAGGACTGAAGCTTTCTTT. Translating gives CSAPRGRTEAFF.